What follows are 30 T cell receptor beta chains derived from one specimen sequenced in a study of monozygotic twins with inflammatory bowel disease. TCRdb processed the 5' RACE reads again and assigns one entry to each CDR3 protein, with no DNA. The sample has 150,000 to 200,000 distinct CDR3 sequences. Sequencing input: blood. The receptors derive from a human donor with ulcerative colitis or Crohn's disease, or a healthy co-twin of an affected twin (not recorded which).

CDR3 sequence reads: CASSFLADGQETQYF. This chain links TRBV5-1 with TRBJ2-5. The CDR3 loop spans 15 amino acids. CDR1 SGHRS and CDR2 YFSETQ come from the germline V gene.

V is TRBV28 and J is TRBJ2-3; TCRdb's D call of TRBD1 is untestable without DNA. The CDR3 contains 12 residues. Per the germline V gene, CDR1 is MDHEN and CDR2 is SYDVKM. CDR3 residues: CASTRTGRTQYF.

The chain's CDR3 is CASSLEGQNRPYNEQFF. The V gene is TRBV5-6, the J gene TRBJ2-1; as DNA is missing, the TRBD1 call by TCRdb cannot be tested. Germline lookup yields CDR1 SGHDT and CDR2 YYEEEE. This CDR3 comprises 17 residues.

J is TRBJ2-1 and V is TRBV5-1; TCRdb outputs TRBD2, but without DNA this stays unchecked. CDR1 SGHRS and CDR2 YFSETQ come from the germline V gene. The CDR3 is 15 residues long. The CDR3 loop reads CASSLLTSGIDEQFF.

The J gene is TRBJ1-1, the V gene TRBV5-1; with no DNA, the TCRdb D assignment of TRBD1 cannot be verified. The CDR3 sequence is 14 residues long. Germline V lookup: CDR1 SGHRS, CDR2 YFSETQ. The CDR3 is CATRGQGRNTEAFF.

This chain joins TRBV15 and TRBJ1-1; the D call from TCRdb, TRBD1, cannot be confirmed without DNA. The CDR3 spans 17 residues. Germline CDR1 and CDR2: LNHNV and YYDKDF (reference sequence). CDR3: CATSRDYTGLTNTEAFF.

The chain combines TRBV7-6 with TRBJ1-5; TCRdb names TRBD1, which stays unverified in the absence of DNA. Per the germline V gene, CDR1 is SGHVS and CDR2 is FNYEAQ. This CDR3 has 14 amino acids. This chain's CDR3 is CASSPGERNQPQHF. The whole variable domain, filled in from reference TRBV7-6 and TRBJ1-5, reads GAGVSQSPRYKVTKRGQDVALRCDPISGHVSLYWYRQALGQGPEFLTYFNYEAQQDKSGLPNDRFSAERPEGSISTLTIQRTEQRDSAMYRCASSPGERNQPQHFGDGTRLSIL.

The chain carries TRBV6-5 and TRBJ1-1; TCRdb selects TRBD1, and the lack of DNA leaves this call unchecked. This CDR3 contains 18 residues. The germline V gene encodes CDR1 MNHEY and CDR2 SVGAGI. The CDR3 spells CASSYPRQGQGLRTEAFF.

This chain links TRBV11-2 with TRBJ1-6; TCRdb names TRBD1, which stays unverified in the absence of DNA. Per germline, CDR1 SGHAT and CDR2 FQNNGV. There are 15 residues in the CDR3. The CDR3 protein is CASSAPGQGGSPLHF.

The rearrangement links TRBV7-2 to TRBJ2-3; checking the TCRdb D call of TRBD1 is not possible without DNA. Germline V gives CDR1 SGHTA, CDR2 FQGNSA. This CDR3 contains 14 residues. CDR3 amino acids: CASSIEWGADTQYF.

The chain joins TRBV3-1 to TRBJ2-7. The CDR3 is 14 amino acids. Germline CDR1 reads LGHDT; CDR2 reads YNNKEL (reference sequence). This chain's CDR3 is CASSRDRYSYEQYF.

This sequence joins TRBV6-5 and TRBJ2-7; TCRdb reports TRBD2, a call that lacks DNA to check it against. This CDR3 spans 17 amino acids. Looked up from germline, CDR1 is MNHEY and CDR2 is SVGAGI. CDR3 loop: CASSYKTSELWGYEQYF.

CDR3: CASNPDISYEQYF. The chain joins TRBV2 to TRBJ2-7; without DNA, the TCRdb call of TRBD1 cannot be checked. The CDR3 has 13 amino acids. Germline assignment: CDR1 SNHLY and CDR2 FYNNEI.

This sequence joins TRBV15 and TRBJ1-6; TCRdb's D gene call, TRBD1, goes unchecked for lack of DNA. The germline V gene has CDR1 LNHNV and CDR2 YYDKDF (reference sequence). The CDR3 consists of 17 residues. The CDR3 here is CATSRDLVTGDNSPLHF.

The chain employs TRBV27 and TRBJ2-3. The length of the CDR3 is 15 residues. CDR1 is MNHEY and CDR2 is SMNVEV in the germline V gene (reference sequence). CDR3 in amino acids: CASSLGVGVTDTQYF.

The rearrangement joins TRBV2 to TRBJ2-2; TCRdb's D gene call, TRBD2, goes unchecked for lack of DNA. The CDR3 runs 17 residues. In germline, CDR1 is SNHLY, CDR2 FYNNEI. CDR3 region: CASSLGGWLAVTGELFF.

The chain has TRBV24-1 and TRBJ2-1; the TRBD2 assignment by TCRdb is unverifiable without DNA. Germline V gives CDR1 KGHDR, CDR2 SFDVKD. The CDR3 runs to 16 residues. CDR3 loop: CATLGGLAEDQGEQFF.

This chain links TRBV11-2 with TRBJ2-3. The CDR3 extends over 16 amino acids. Germline V gene data show CDR1 as SGHAT and CDR2 as FQNNGV. The CDR3 reads CASSFRTSGFTDTQYF.

The chain carries TRBV11-2 and TRBJ1-1. CDR1 and CDR2 from the germline V gene are SGHAT and FQNNGV. The CDR3 consists of 14 residues. The CDR3 protein is CASSSGGIRTEAFF.

The chain is built from TRBV7-9 and TRBJ2-1. The CDR3 is 13 residues long. Germline V CDR1 and CDR2: SEHNR, FQNEAQ (reference sequence). CDR3 sequence reads: CASSLAGGQEQFF.

This chain joins TRBV6-1 and TRBJ2-7; TCRdb reports TRBD1, a call that lacks DNA to check it against. The CDR3 contains 13 residues. Per the germline V gene, CDR1 is MNHNS and CDR2 is SASEGT. CDR3: CASSLDRLYEQYF.

The rearrangement links TRBV5-4 to TRBJ2-3; TCRdb designates TRBD2, a call that cannot be tested without DNA. Germline CDR1 is SGHNT and CDR2 is YYREEE (reference sequence). The CDR3 sequence is 19 residues long. This CDR3 is CASSFLALTSGVHTDTQYF. The variable domain in full, with the rest retrieved from reference TRBV5-4 and TRBJ2-3, is ETGVTQSPTHLIKTRGQQVTLRCSSQSGHNTVSWYQQALGQGPQFIFQYYREEENGRGNFPPRFSGLQFPNYSSELNVNALELDDSALYLCASSFLALTSGVHTDTQYFGPGTRLTVL.

This chain links TRBV5-1 with TRBJ2-3; lacking DNA, the TRBD1 call made by TCRdb goes unchecked. Germline CDR1 SGHRS, CDR2 YFSETQ. The CDR3 length is 15 residues. CDR3 region: CASSLVAGGRDTQYF. Full variable domain (remainder filled in from reference TRBV5-1 and TRBJ2-3): KAGVTQTPRYLIKTRGQQVTLSCSPISGHRSVSWYQQTPGQGLQFLFEYFSETQRNKGNFPGRFSGRQFSNSRSEMNVSTLELGDSALYLCASSLVAGGRDTQYFGPGTRLTVL.

This chain's CDR3 is CASSVEISGSRRELFF. V usage is TRBV9 and J usage is TRBJ2-2; there is no DNA to check the TCRdb D call of TRBD2. CDR3 length equals 16 residues. Per germline, CDR1 SGDLS and CDR2 YYNGEE.

The rearrangement uses TRBV7-8 and TRBJ2-7; absent DNA, TCRdb's TRBD2 call cannot be checked. The germline CDR1 and CDR2 sequences are SGHVS and FQNEAQ. CDR3 size: 15 residues. Here the CDR3 reads CASTLGLAGTYEQYF.

The V gene is TRBV6-6, the J gene TRBJ2-7; TCRdb lists TRBD2, though no DNA is available to test this call. Germline CDR1 reads MNHNY; CDR2 reads SVGAGI (reference sequence). CDR3 size: 14 residues. CDR3 protein: CASSYGLAAYEQYF.

The chain employs TRBV12-3 or TRBV12-4 and TRBJ1-5; with no DNA, the TCRdb D assignment of TRBD1 cannot be verified. CDR3 length: 14 amino acids. The CDR3: CASSQGKGNQPQHF.

The chain employs TRBV6-2 or TRBV6-3 and TRBJ2-2; the D call from TCRdb, TRBD2, cannot be confirmed without DNA. Germline V gene sequence: CDR1 MNHEY, CDR2 SVGEGT. CDR3 size: 17 residues. The CDR3 loop is CASSRRTSGRHTGELFF.

The gene calls are TRBV5-6 and TRBJ2-7. Germline V lookup: CDR1 SGHDT, CDR2 YYEEEE. The CDR3 has 14 residues. The chain's CDR3 is CASSLGRITYEQYF.

The chain is built from TRBV29-1 and TRBJ2-2; with no DNA, the TCRdb D assignment of TRBD2 cannot be verified. Germline assignment: CDR1 SQVTM and CDR2 ANQGSEA. CDR3 length equals 14 residues. CDR3 region: CSAALAPSTGELFF.